What follows are 23 T cell receptor beta chains derived from one specimen sequenced in a study of blood T cell repertoires in COVID-19. The repertoire was sequenced with immunoSEQ multiplex PCR; TCRdb's copy has only in-frame clones and lacks some. The data contain 75,000 to 100,000 clones, over 70% of them singletons. The sample consisted of peripheral blood. Source of these receptors: a man aged 55 to 69 with acute or convalescent COVID-19.

This clone was picked up a small number of times. The rearrangement joins TRBV27 to TRBJ2-3, with 12 bases lining up with TRBD2. Unmatched junction bases numbered 13, after V lost 0 bases and J lost 6 bases. This CDR3 spans 19 amino acids. The V gene's germline CDR1 is MNHEY and CDR2 SMNVEV (reference sequence). The CDR3 DNA reads TGTGCCAGCAGTTTATCCGCTAGCGGGAGGGCCGATTTTAGGGATACGCAGTATTTT. Protein sequence: CASSLSASGRADFRDTQYF.

This clone has a handful of counts. This chain joins TRBV7-3 and TRBJ2-5; TRBD1 is a possible D gene (6 bases). The V end lost 5 bases, the J end lost 4 bases, and 11 bases lay between the germline ends. This CDR3 region has 13 residues. In germline, CDR1 is SGHTA, CDR2 FQGTGA. The CDR3 is CASSKLRGETQYF. The CDR3 region has the DNA TGTGCCAGCAGCAAGCTCAGGGGAGAGACCCAGTACTTC.

The J gene is TRBJ1-6, the V gene TRBV30; 12 nucleotides match TRBD1. Looked up from germline, CDR1 is GTSNPN and CDR2 is SVGIG (reference sequence). This CDR3 has 14 residues. Losses at the gene ends were 3 bases for V and 14 bases for J; bases not matched to a gene: 8. DNA for the CDR3: TGTGCCTGGAGACCGGGACAGGGGGCGCGGGCCCTCCACTTT. Amino acids: CAWRPGQGARALHF.

The chain uses TRBV6-5 and TRBJ1-1, with TRBD1 matching over 8 bases. CDR1 is MNHEY, CDR2 SVGAGI, per germline. V lost 4 bases and J lost 1; bases outside the gene matches: 8. The CDR3 has 16 residues. CDR3 loop: CASSSGQGIRNTEAFF. The CDR3 DNA sequence: TGTGCCAGCAGTTCCGGACAGGGAATTAGGAACACTGAAGCTTTCTTT.

The genes are TRBV6-4 and TRBJ2-2, with 13 bases fitting TRBD2. The germline V gene encodes CDR1 MRHNA and CDR2 SNTAGT. The CDR3 covers 15 residues. V gave up 6 bases and J gave up 5 bases; unmatched junction bases: 3. DNA of the CDR3: TGTGCCAGCAGCCCGACTAGCGGGGGGACCGGGGAGCTGTTTTTT. Protein product: CASSPTSGGTGELFF.

The rearrangement links TRBV15 to TRBJ1-1; D gene uncertain. Trimming removed 3 bases from V and 0 bases from J, with 14 bases in between. In germline, CDR1 is LNHNV, CDR2 YYDKDF (reference sequence). The CDR3 runs to 16 residues. The CDR3 DNA follows: TGTGCCACCAGCAGTCCCGAGGAGACCATGAACACTGAAGCTTTCTTT. Protein sequence: CATSSPEETMNTEAFF.

The chain links TRBV19 to TRBJ1-5; 8 bases agree with TRBD1. The germline V gene encodes CDR1 LNHDA and CDR2 SQIVND (reference sequence). J lost 3 bases, V lost 11 bases, and 12 bases had no gene match. The CDR3 spans 15 residues. The CDR3, as DNA: TGTGCCCAGAGGGCCGGACAGGGCTACAATCAGCCCCAGCATTTT. It codes for CAQRAGQGYNQPQHF.

The J gene is TRBJ2-2, the V gene TRBV19; D not resolved. Looked up from germline, CDR1 is LNHDA and CDR2 is SQIVND (reference sequence). Trimming pared 2 bases from V and 0 bases from J, leaving 10 bases between. The CDR3 spans 16 residues. CDR3 amino acids: CASSISEAANTGELFF. The DNA of the CDR3 is TGTGCCAGTAGTATATCAGAGGCAGCGAACACCGGGGAGCTGTTTTTT.

The chain carries TRBV19 and TRBJ2-1, with no clear D. CDR1 is LNHDA, CDR2 SQIVND, per germline (reference sequence). Trimming removed 5 bases from V and 7 bases from J, with 12 bases in between. The CDR3 covers 13 residues. CDR3 nucleotides: TGTGCCAGTAGTCCCGCAGGTTATAATGAGCAGTTCTTC. Translation gives CASSPAGYNEQFF. The variable domain in full, completed from reference TRBV19 and TRBJ2-1, reads DGGITQSPKYLFRKEGQNVTLSCEQNLNHDAMYWYRQDPGQGLRLIYYSQIVNDFQKGDIAEGYSVSREKKESFPLTVTSAQKNPTAFYLCASSPAGYNEQFFGPGTRLTVL.

The rearrangement joins TRBV7-2 to TRBJ2-5; 9 bases match TRBD2. From germline, CDR1 is SGHTA and CDR2 FQGNSA. There are 14 residues in the CDR3. Trimming at V came to 3 bases and at J to 1 base, leaving 0 bases not matched to a gene. The CDR3 DNA follows: TGTGCCAGCAGCTTGACTAGCGGCCAAGAGACCCAGTACTTC. Amino acids: CASSLTSGQETQYF.

The V call is TRBV4-1, the J call TRBJ2-2; TRBD2 matches 14 bases. Germline trimming cut 5 bases from V and 5 bases from J; bases unmatched to any gene: 10. CDR3 length: 18 amino acids. The V gene's germline CDR1 is MGHRA and CDR2 YSYEKL. The CDR3 here is CASSYRLAGGPSTGELFF. CDR3 nucleotide sequence: TGCGCCAGCAGCTACCGACTAGCGGGAGGGCCTTCTACCGGGGAGCTGTTTTTT.

V and J are TRBV29-1 and TRBJ1-2, with D possibly TRBD1 on 5 matching bases. CDR1 is SQVTM and CDR2 is ANQGSEA in the germline V gene. Trimming took off 4 bases at V and 3 bases at J, with 9 bases between the two ends. This CDR3 is 12 amino acids long. The CDR3 DNA sequence: TGCAGCGTTGCGCGCAGGGACTATGGCTACACCTTC. This codes for CSVARRDYGYTF. Variable domain in full (rest from reference TRBV29-1 and TRBJ1-2): SAVISQKPSRDICQRGTSLTIQCQVDSQVTMMFWYRQQPGQSLTLIATANQGSEATYESGFVIDKFPISRPNLTFSTLTVSNMSPEDSSIYLCSVARRDYGYTFGSGTRLTVV.

V gene TRBV5-4 combines with J gene TRBJ1-3; 7 bases are shared with TRBD1. V shed 4 bases and J 0 bases; nucleotides not matched to a gene: 7. The CDR3 is 16 amino acids. Germline V gene lookup returns CDR1 SGHNT and CDR2 YYREEE (reference sequence). Here the CDR3 DNA reads TGTGCCAGCAGCCCCGGGACAGCTAACTCTGGAAACACCATATATTTT. Translated, it gives CASSPGTANSGNTIYF.

The rearrangement uses TRBV19 and TRBJ1-5, with TRBD1 identical over 7 bases. Losses at the gene ends were 3 bases for V and 7 bases for J; bases not matched to a gene: 9. This CDR3 has 15 residues. Germline V gives CDR1 LNHDA, CDR2 SQIVND (reference sequence). CDR3 protein: CASSISQGDRQPQHF. CDR3 in DNA: TGTGCCAGTAGTATTAGCCAGGGGGACCGGCAGCCCCAGCATTTT.

The J gene is TRBJ2-1, the V gene TRBV7-2; D is undetermined. The V end lost 5 bases, the J end lost 2 bases, and 10 bases lay between the germline ends. CDR1 is SGHTA and CDR2 is FQGNSA in the germline V gene. The CDR3 runs to 14 residues. The CDR3 here is CASSPRMTYNEQFF. The CDR3 nucleotides read TGTGCCAGCAGCCCGAGGATGACCTACAATGAGCAGTTCTTC.

The rearrangement joins TRBV5-5 to TRBJ1-1; D perhaps matches TRBD1 (6 bases). V lost 1 base to trimming and J lost 4 bases, with 11 bases between them. The CDR3 is 14 amino acids. Germline V lookup: CDR1 SGHKS, CDR2 YYEKEE (reference sequence). The CDR3 nucleotides read TGTGCCAGCAGCTTGTGGGGGCCCGGCACTGAAGCTTTCTTT. Amino acids: CASSLWGPGTEAFF.

The gene calls are TRBV19 and TRBJ1-4; D gene ambiguous. This CDR3 comprises 15 residues. CDR1 and CDR2 from the germline V gene are LNHDA and SQIVND (reference sequence). Trimming stripped 4 bases from V and 1 base from J, with 10 bases between. The CDR3 is CASSTGWVTNEKLFF. DNA of the CDR3: TGTGCCAGTAGTACAGGTTGGGTAACTAATGAAAAACTGTTTTTT. The complete variable domain, with remaining parts taken from reference TRBV19 and TRBJ1-4, reads DGGITQSPKYLFRKEGQNVTLSCEQNLNHDAMYWYRQDPGQGLRLIYYSQIVNDFQKGDIAEGYSVSREKKESFPLTVTSAQKNPTAFYLCASSTGWVTNEKLFFGSGTQLSVL.

V gene TRBV5-6 combines with J gene TRBJ1-1; D may be TRBD1 (5 bases). In germline, CDR1 is SGHDT, CDR2 YYEEEE. Trimming removed 1 base at V and 2 bases at J, with 9 bases between. This CDR3 region has 14 residues. CDR3 DNA: TGTGCCAGCAGCTTGTACGACAGAAACACTGAAGCTTTCTTT. The encoded protein is CASSLYDRNTEAFF.

This clone occurred a few times. This rearrangement joins TRBV15 to TRBJ2-2; TRBD2 aligns across 8 bases. The trim removed 8 bases at V and 4 bases at J, leaving 9 bases unmatched. The CDR3 spans 15 residues. Germline V CDR1 and CDR2: LNHNV, YYDKDF (reference sequence). The CDR3 DNA reads as TGTGCCACCGAGCCTGAGCGGGAGAGCACCGGGGAGCTGTTTTTT. It encodes CATEPERESTGELFF. Complete variable domain (other parts from reference TRBV15 and TRBJ2-2): DAMVIQNPRYQVTQFGKPVTLSCSQTLNHNVMYWYQQKSSQAPKLLFHYYDKDFNNEADTPDNFQSRRPNTSFCFLDIRSPGLGDTAMYLCATEPERESTGELFFGEGSRLTVL.

The chain combines TRBV18 with TRBJ2-2, with 12 positions matching TRBD2. CDR1 and CDR2 from the germline V gene are KGHSH and LQKENI. This CDR3 has 16 residues. V shed 0 bases, J shed 9 bases, and the junction held 5 bases outside the gene matches. CDR3 sequence (DNA): TGTGCCAGCTCACCACCGGGACTAGCGGGCCCCCGGGAGCTGTTTTTT. Translation: CASSPPGLAGPRELFF.

The J gene is TRBJ2-3, the V gene TRBV30; 7 bases agree with TRBD1. The germline CDR1 and CDR2 sequences are GTSNPN and SVGIG (reference sequence). CDR3 length: 13 residues. V trimming: 3 bases; J trimming: 1 base; junction bases outside the gene matches: 1. CDR3 in DNA: TGTGCCTGGAGCACAGGGGGCACAGATACGCAGTATTTT. This translates into CAWSTGGTDTQYF. Full variable domain (remainder filled in from reference TRBV30 and TRBJ2-3): SQTIHQWPATLVQPVGSPLSLECTVEGTSNPNLYWYRQAAGRGLQLLFYSVGIGQISSEVPQNLSASRPQDRQFILSSKKLLLSDSGFYLCAWSTGGTDTQYFGPGTRLTVL.

This clone has only one observation. V and J are TRBV6-5 and TRBJ1-3; D possibly corresponds to TRBD1 (5 bases). With 2 bases removed from V and 0 bases from J, the gap between germline ends came to 11 bases. Per the germline V gene, CDR1 is MNHEY and CDR2 is SVGAGI. This CDR3 has 16 amino acids. The CDR3: CASSYGGTASGNTIYF. The CDR3 DNA sequence: TGTGCCAGCAGTTACGGCGGGACGGCCTCTGGAAACACCATATATTTT.

J is TRBJ2-3 and V is TRBV9, with TRBD1 matching 9 bases. This CDR3 is 17 amino acids long. V shed 3 bases and J 4 bases; nucleotides not matched to a gene: 12. Germline V gene sequence: CDR1 SGDLS, CDR2 YYNGEE. CDR3 in amino acids: CASSATGTGKGPDTQYF. In nucleotides, the CDR3 is TGTGCCAGCAGCGCTACCGGGACAGGGAAGGGCCCAGATACGCAGTATTTT. The full variable domain, completed using reference TRBV9 and TRBJ2-3, is DSGVTQTPKHLITATGQRVTLRCSPRSGDLSVYWYQQSLDQGLQFLIQYYNGEERAKGNILERFSAQQFPDLHSELNLSSLELGDSALYFCASSATGTGKGPDTQYFGPGTRLTVL.